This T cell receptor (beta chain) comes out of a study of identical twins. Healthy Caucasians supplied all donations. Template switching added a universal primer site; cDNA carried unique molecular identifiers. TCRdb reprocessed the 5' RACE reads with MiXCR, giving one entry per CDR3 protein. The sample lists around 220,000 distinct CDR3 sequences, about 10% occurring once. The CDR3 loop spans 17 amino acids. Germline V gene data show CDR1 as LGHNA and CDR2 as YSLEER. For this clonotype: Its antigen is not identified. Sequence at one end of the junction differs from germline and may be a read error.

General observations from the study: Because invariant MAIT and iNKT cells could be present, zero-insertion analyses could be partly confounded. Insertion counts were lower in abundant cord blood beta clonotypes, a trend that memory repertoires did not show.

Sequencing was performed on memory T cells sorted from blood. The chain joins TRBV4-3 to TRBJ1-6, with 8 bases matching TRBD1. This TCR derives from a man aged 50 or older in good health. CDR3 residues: CASSQEPGQGYNSPLHF. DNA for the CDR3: TGCGCCAGCAGCCAAGAGCCTGGACAGGGCTATAATTCACCACTCCACTTT.